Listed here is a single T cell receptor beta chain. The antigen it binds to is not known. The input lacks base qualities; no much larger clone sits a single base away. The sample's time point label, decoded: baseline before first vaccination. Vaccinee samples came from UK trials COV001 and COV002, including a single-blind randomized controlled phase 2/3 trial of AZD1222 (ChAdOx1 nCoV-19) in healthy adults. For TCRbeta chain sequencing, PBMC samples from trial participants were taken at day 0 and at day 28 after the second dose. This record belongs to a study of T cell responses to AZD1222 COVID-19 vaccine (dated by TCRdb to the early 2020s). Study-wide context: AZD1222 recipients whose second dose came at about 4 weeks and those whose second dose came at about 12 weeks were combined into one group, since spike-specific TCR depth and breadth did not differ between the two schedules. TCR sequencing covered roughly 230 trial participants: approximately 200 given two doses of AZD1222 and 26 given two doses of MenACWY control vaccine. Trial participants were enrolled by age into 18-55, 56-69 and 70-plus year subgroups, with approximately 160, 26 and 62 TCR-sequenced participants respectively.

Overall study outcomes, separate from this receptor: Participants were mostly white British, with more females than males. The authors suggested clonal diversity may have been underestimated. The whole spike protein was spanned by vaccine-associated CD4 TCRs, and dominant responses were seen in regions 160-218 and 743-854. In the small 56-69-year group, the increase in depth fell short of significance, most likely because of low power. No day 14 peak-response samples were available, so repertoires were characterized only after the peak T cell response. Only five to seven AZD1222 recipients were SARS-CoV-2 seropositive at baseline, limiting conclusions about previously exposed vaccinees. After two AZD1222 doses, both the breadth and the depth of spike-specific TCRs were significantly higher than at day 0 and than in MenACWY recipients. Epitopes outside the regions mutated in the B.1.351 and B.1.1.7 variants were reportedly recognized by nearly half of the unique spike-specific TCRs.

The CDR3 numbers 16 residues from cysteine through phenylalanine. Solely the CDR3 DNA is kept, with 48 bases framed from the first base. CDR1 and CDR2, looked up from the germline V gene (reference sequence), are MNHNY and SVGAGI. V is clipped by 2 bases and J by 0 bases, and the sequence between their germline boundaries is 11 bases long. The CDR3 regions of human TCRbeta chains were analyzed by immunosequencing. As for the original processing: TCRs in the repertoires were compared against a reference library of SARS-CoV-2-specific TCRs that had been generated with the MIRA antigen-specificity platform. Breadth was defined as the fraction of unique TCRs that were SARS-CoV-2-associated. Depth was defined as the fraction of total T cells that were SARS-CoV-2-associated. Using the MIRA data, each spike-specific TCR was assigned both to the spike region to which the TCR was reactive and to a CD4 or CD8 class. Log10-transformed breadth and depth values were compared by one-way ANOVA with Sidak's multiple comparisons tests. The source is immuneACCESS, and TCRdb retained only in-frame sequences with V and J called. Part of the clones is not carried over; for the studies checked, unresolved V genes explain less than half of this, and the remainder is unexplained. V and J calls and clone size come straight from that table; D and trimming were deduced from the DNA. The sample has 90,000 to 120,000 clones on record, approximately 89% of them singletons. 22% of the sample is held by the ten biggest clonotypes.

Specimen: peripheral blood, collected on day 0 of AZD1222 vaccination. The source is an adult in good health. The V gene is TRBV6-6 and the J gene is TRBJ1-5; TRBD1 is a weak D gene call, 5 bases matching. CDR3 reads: CASSYGPDSSNQPQHF. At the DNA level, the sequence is TGTGCCAGCAGTTACGGACCCGACAGTAGCAATCAGCCCCAGCATTTT.